This T cell receptor (beta chain) was sequenced in a study of human thymus T cells. Repertoires were generated with immunoSEQ multiplex PCR, while TCRdb's copy carries only in-frame clones and drops some. The sample holds 55,000 to 70,000 clones; about 93% are singletons and the top ten take around 5.9%. Those donating were healthy Finnish infants in corrective surgery for congenital heart defects. Input material: blood. This sequence was found in a boy under three years old with a congenital heart defect but otherwise immunologically healthy.

The CDR3 nucleotides read TGTGCCAGCAGCGTAGAGTTGGGACTACGGAACACCGGGGAGCTGTTTTTT. This translates into CASSVELGLRNTGELFF. The chain recombines TRBV9 with TRBJ2-2; 7 nucleotides match TRBD2. The J segment lost 1 base and the V segment lost 0 bases, leaving 6 bases of the junction unmatched. Germline CDR1 and CDR2: SGDLS and YYNGEE. This CDR3 comprises 17 residues.